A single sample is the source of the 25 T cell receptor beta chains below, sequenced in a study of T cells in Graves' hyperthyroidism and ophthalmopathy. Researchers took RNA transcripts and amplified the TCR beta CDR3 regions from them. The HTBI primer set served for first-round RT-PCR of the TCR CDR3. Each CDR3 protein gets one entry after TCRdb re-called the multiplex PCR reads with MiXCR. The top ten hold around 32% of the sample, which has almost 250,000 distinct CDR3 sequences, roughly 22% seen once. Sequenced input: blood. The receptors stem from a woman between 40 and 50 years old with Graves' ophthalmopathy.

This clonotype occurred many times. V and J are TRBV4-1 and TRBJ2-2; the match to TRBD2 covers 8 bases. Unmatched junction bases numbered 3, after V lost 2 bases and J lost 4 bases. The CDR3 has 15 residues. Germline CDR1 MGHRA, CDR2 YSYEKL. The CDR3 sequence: CASSQPGRGTGELFF. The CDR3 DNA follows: TGCGCCAGCAGCCAACCCGGGAGGGGCACCGGGGAGCTGTTTTTT.

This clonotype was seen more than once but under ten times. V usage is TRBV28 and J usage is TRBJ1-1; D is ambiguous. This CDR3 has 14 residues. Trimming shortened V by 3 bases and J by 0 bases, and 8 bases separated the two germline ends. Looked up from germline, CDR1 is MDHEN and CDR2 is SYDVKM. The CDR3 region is CASSLDGMNTEAFF. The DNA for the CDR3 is TGTGCCAGCAGTTTGGACGGAATGAACACTGAAGCTTTCTTT. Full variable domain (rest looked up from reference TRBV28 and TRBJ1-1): DVKVTQSSRYLVKRTGEKVFLECVQDMDHENMFWYRQDPGLGLRLIYFSYDVKMKEKGDIPEGYSVSREKKERFSLILESASTNQTSMYLCASSLDGMNTEAFFGQGTRLTVV.

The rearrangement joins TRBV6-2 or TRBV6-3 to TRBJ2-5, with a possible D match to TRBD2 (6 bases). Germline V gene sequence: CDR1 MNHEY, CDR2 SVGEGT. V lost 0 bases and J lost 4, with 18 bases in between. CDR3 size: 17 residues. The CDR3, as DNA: TGTGCCAGCAGTTACTCGAGGGGAGGCAGTTTAACAGAGACCCAGTACTTC. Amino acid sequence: CASSYSRGGSLTETQYF.

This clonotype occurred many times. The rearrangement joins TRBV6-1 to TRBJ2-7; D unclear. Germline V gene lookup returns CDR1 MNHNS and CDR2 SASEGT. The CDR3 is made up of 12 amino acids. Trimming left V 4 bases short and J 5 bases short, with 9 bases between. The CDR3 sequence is CASSAKLDEQYF. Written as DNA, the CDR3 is TGTGCCAGCAGTGCCAAGTTGGACGAGCAGTACTTC.

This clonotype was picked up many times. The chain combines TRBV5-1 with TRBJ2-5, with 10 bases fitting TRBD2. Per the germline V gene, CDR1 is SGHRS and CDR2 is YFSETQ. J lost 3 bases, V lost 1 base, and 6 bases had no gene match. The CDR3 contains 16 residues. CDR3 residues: CASSLWSGRAEETQYF. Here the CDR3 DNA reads TGCGCCAGCAGCTTGTGGAGCGGGAGGGCCGAAGAGACCCAGTACTTC.

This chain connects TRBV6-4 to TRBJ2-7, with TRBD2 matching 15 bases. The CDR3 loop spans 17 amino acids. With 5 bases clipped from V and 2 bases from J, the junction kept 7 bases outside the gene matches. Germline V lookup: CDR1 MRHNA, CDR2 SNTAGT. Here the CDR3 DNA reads TGTGCCAGCAGTCCCTCGGGACTAGCGGGAGGAGCCTACGAGCAGTACTTC. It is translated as CASSPSGLAGGAYEQYF.

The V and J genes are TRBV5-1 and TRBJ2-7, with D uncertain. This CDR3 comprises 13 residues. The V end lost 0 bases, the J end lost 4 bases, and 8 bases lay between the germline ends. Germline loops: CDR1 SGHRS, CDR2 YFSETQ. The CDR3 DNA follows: TGCGCCAGCAGCTTGGGGCACGATTACGAGCAGTACTTC. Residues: CASSLGHDYEQYF.

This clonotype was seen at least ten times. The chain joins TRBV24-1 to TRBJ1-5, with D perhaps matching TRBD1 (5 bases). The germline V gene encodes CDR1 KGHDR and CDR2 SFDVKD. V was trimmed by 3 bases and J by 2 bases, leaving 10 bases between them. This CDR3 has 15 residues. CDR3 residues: CATSDGQGGNQPQHF. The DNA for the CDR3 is TGTGCCACCAGTGATGGGCAGGGAGGCAATCAGCCCCAGCATTTT.

The CDR3 loop is CASSGRDRAHYGYTF. CDR3 DNA sequence: TGTGCCAGCAGTGGCCGGGACAGAGCGCACTATGGCTACACCTTC. The J gene is TRBJ1-2, the V gene TRBV6-2 or TRBV6-3; 7 positions agree with TRBD1. J lost 3 bases, V lost 5 bases, and 9 bases had no gene match. The length of the CDR3 is 15 residues. CDR1 is MNHEY, CDR2 SVGEGT, per germline.

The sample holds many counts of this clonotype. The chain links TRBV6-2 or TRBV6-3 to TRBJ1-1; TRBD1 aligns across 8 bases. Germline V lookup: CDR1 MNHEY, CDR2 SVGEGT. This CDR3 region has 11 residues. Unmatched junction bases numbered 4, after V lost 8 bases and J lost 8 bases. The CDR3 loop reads CASDRGGEAFF. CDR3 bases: TGTGCCAGCGACAGGGGTGGAGAAGCTTTCTTT.

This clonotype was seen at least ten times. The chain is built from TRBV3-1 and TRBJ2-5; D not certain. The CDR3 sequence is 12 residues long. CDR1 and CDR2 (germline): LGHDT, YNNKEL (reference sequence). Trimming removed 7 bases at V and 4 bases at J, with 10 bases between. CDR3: CASNPGGETQYF. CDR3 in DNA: TGTGCCAGCAACCCCGGCGGAGAGACCCAGTACTTC.

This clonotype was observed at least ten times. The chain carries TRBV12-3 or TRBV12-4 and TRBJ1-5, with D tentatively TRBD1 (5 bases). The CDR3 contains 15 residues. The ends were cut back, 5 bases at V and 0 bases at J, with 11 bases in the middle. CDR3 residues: CASSRLTDSNQPQHF. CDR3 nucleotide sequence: TGTGCCAGCAGTCGTTTGACAGATAGCAATCAGCCCCAGCATTTT.

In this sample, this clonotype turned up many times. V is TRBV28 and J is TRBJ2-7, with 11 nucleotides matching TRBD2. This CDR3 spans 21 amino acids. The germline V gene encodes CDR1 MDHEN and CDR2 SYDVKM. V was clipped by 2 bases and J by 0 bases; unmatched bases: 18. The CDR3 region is CASSLRLGPGLAVPSSYEQYF. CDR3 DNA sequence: TGTGCCAGCAGTTTACGTTTAGGGCCGGGACTAGCGGTGCCGAGCTCCTACGAGCAGTACTTC.

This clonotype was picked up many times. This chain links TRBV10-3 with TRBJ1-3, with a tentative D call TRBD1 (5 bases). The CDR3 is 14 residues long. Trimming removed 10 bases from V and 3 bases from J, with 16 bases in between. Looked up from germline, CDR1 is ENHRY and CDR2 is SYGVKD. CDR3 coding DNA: TGTGCCACCCAAGGGACTGCGGGTGGAAACACCATATATTTT. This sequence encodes CATQGTAGGNTIYF.

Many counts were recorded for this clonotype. The CDR3 here is CASSFPGTLNTEAFF. Written as DNA, the CDR3 is TGTGCCAGCAGTTTCCCAGGGACCTTGAACACTGAAGCTTTCTTT. This chain joins TRBV28 and TRBJ1-1; possibly TRBD1 for D (5 bases). The CDR3 length is 15 residues. Per the germline V gene, CDR1 is MDHEN and CDR2 is SYDVKM. The V end was cut by 3 bases, the J end by 0 bases, with 11 bases between. Based on the CDR3 plus reference TRBV28 and TRBJ1-1, the full variable domain is DVKVTQSSRYLVKRTGEKVFLECVQDMDHENMFWYRQDPGLGLRLIYFSYDVKMKEKGDIPEGYSVSREKKERFSLILESASTNQTSMYLCASSFPGTLNTEAFFGQGTRLTVV.

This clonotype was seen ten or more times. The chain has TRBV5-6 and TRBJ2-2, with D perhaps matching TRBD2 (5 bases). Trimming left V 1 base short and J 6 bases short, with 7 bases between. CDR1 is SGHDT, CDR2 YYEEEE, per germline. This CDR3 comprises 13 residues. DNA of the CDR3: TGTGCCAGCAGCTTGCGGGGTGCCGGGGAGCTGTTTTTT. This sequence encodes CASSLRGAGELFF.

CDR3 amino acids: CASSFGPGSDYEQYF. In DNA form, the CDR3 reads TGTGCCAGCAGTTTCGGTCCAGGGTCAGATTACGAGCAGTACTTC. The rearrangement uses TRBV28 and TRBJ2-7; possible D gene TRBD1, 5 bases. The CDR3 has 15 residues. Germline loops: CDR1 MDHEN, CDR2 SYDVKM. Trimming cost V 3 bases and J 4 bases, with 16 bases left between them.

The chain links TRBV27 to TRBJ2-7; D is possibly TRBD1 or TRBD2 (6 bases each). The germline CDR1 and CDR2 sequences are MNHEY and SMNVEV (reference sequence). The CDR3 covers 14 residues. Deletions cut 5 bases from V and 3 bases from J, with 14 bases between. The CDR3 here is CASSPLGGHYEQYF. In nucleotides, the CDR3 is TGTGCCAGCAGTCCCCTGGGGGGACACTACGAGCAGTACTTC.

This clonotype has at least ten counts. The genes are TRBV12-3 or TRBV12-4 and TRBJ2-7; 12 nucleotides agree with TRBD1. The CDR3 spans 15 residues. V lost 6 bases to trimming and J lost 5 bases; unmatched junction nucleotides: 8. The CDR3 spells CASRPIGTGGHEQYF. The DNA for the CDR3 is TGTGCCAGCAGACCAATCGGGACAGGGGGCCACGAGCAGTACTTC.

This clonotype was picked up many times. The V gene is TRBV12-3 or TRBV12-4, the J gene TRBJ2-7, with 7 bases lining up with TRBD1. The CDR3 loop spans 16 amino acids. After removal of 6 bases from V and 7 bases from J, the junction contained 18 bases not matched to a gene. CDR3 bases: TGTGCCAGCAGGGGCGTCCGGGACAGTCACCCCTTAGAGCAGTACTTC. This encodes CASRGVRDSHPLEQYF.

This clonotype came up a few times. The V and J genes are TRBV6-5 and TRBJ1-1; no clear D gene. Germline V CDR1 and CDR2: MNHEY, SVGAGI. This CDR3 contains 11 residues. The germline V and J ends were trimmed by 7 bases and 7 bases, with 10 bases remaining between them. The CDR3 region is CASTWTDEAFF. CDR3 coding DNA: TGTGCCAGCACTTGGACGGATGAAGCTTTCTTT.

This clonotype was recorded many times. CDR3: CAIAGTESGGELFF. CDR3 coding DNA: TGTGCCATCGCCGGGACAGAGAGTGGCGGGGAGCTGTTTTTT. The genes are TRBV10-3 and TRBJ2-2; 7 nucleotides align to TRBD1. CDR1 and CDR2 (germline): ENHRY, SYGVKD. The J segment lost 7 bases and the V segment lost 8 bases, leaving 10 bases of the junction unmatched. This CDR3 comprises 14 residues.

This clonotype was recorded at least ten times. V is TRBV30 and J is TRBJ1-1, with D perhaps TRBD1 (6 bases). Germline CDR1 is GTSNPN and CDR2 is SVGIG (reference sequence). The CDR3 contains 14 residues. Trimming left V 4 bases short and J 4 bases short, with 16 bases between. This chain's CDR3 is CAWIGGGGSTEAFF. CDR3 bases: TGTGCCTGGATCGGAGGGGGAGGGAGCACTGAAGCTTTCTTT.

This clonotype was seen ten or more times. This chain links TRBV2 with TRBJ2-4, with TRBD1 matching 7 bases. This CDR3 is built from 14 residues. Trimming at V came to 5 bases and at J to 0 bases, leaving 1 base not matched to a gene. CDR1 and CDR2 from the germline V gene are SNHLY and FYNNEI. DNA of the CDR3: TGTGCCAGCAGTACAGGGGTAGCCAAAAACATTCAGTACTTC. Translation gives CASSTGVAKNIQYF.

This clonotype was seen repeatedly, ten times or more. The CDR3 is CASDTGGVGNQPQHF. In DNA form, the CDR3 reads TGTGCCAGTGATACAGGGGGAGTAGGCAATCAGCCCCAGCATTTT. The J gene is TRBJ1-5, the V gene TRBV6-5, with 8 bases matching TRBD1. Germline V gives CDR1 MNHEY, CDR2 SVGAGI. V lost 9 bases, J lost 2 bases, and 9 bases stayed unmatched. The CDR3 length is 15 residues.